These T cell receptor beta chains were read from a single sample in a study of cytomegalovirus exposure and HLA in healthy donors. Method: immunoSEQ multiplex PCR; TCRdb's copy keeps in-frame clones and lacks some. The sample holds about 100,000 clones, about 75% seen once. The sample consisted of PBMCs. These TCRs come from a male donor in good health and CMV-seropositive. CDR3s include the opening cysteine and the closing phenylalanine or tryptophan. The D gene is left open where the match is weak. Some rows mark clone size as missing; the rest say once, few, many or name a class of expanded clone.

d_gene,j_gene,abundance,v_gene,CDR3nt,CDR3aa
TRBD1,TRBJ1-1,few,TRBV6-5,TGTGCCAGCAGTTACAATAGACAGGGGGCTGAAGCTTTCTTT,CASSYNRQGAEAFF
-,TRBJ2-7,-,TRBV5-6,TGTGCCAGCAGCTTGGTAGGGGTGCGGGAGCAGTACTTC,CASSLVGVREQYF
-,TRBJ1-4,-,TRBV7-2,TGTGCCAGCAGCCGGAACAACCTCAATAGACAGAAACTGTTTTTT,CASSRNNLNRQKLFF
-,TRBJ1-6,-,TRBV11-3,TGTGCCAGCAGCTTAGGGGCCAGCAATTCACCCCTCCACTTT,CASSLGASNSPLHF
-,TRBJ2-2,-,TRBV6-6,TGTGCCAGCAGTTACTCTCCGGGGAACACCGGGGAGCTGTTTTTT,CASSYSPGNTGELFF
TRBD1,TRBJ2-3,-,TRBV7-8,TGTGCCAGCAGCTTAGTGGTTGGACAGGGGACAGGGGGCACAGATACGCAGTATTTT,CASSLVVGQGTGGTDTQYF
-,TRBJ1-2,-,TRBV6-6,TGTGCCAGCAGCCCCGACGAGGTCTATGGCTACCCCTTC,CASSPDEVYGYPF
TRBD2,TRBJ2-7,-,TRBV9,TGTGCCAGCAGTACGGGTGCGGGGGCCTACGAGCAGTACTTC,CASSTGAGAYEQYF
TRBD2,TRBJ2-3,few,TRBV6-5,TGTGCCAGCAGCTCCGGGACTACCCGCACAGATACGCAGTATTTT,CASSSGTTRTDTQYF
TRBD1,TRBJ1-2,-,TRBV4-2,TGTGCCAGCAGCCATGCCGGAGGGGGCTCTAACTATGGCTACACCTTC,CASSHAGGGSNYGYTF
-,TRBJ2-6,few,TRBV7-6,TGTGCCAGCAGCTTAGATCACTCTGGGGCCAACGTCCTGACTTTC,CASSLDHSGANVLTF
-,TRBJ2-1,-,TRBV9,TGTGCCAGCACCGCTGGGGAGAGTGGCTTTGAGCAGTTCTTC,CASTAGESGFEQFF
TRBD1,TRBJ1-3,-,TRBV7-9,TGTGCCAGCAGCGACCGGGACAGGGAAACTGGAAACACCATATATTTT,CASSDRDRETGNTIYF
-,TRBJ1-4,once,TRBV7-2,TGTGCCAGCAGGGAGACTCAAACTAATGAAAAACTGTTTTTT,CASRETQTNEKLFF
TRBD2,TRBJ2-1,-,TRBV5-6,TGTGCCAGCCATACAAACCGGGGGGGCAATGAGCAGTTCTTC,CASHTNRGGNEQFF